This T cell receptor beta chain stems from a study of breast tumors, draining lymph nodes, adjacent tissues. Findings of the study overall: Tumor TCR diversity was below lymph nodes but above nontumor tissue. Most tumor T cells seemingly derive from lymph node, then expand in tumor. The lymph node origin of tumor T cells was framed as consistent with a hypothesis, not demonstrated.

Note on this clonotype: The antigen is not known.

Axillary draining lymph nodes of breast cancer patients supplied the node samples. V lost 5 bases and J lost 4; bases outside the gene matches: 3. CDR3 length equals 13 residues. Germline loops: CDR1 GTSNPN, CDR2 SVGIG (reference sequence). TCRdb analysed the multiplex PCR reads with MiXCR anew, one entry per CDR3 protein. The data hold more than 250,000 distinct CDR3 sequences, with over 25% observed a single time. The sample taken for sequencing was axillary lymph node tissue. The receptor comes from a female donor with breast cancer. Some clones in this sample may be carry-over from other donors' samples. J is TRBJ1-2 and V is TRBV30, with TRBD1 matching over 11 bases. The CDR3 DNA is TGTGCCTGGGGGACAGGGGGGATCTATGGCTACACCTTC. Its protein product is CAWGTGGIYGYTF.